This TCR beta chain was sequenced in a study of blood T cell repertoires in COVID-19. Across the whole study: Some COVID-19 samples were acute and others convalescent; all came from the United States, Italy and Spain. PBMCs, B-cell-depleted T cells, or T cells were the source of the cDNA or gDNA that made up the material.

This clone was recorded only once. Germline V gives CDR1 SGDLS, CDR2 YYNGEE. V shed 6 bases and J shed 6 bases, with 18 bases lying between them. The CDR3 totals 14 residues. Methods used by the authors: How many nucleated cells were present was estimated from reference gene primer amplification. Sequenced by immunoSEQ multiplex PCR; TCRdb stores in-frame clones only, minus some. V and J calls and clone size follow that table, whereas D and trimming were derived from the DNA. The profile covers roughly 120,000 clones, with less than 75% appearing a single time and approximately 0.79% taken by the ten largest.

The clonotype comes from a human donor with acute or convalescent COVID-19. The donor label of this sample is uncertain. The chain joins TRBV9 to TRBJ1-1; D remains ambiguous. The sequenced material came from peripheral blood. The CDR3 bases are TGTGCCAGCACCCCAGGAATCACGATCGCTGAAGCTTTCTTT. This sequence encodes CASTPGITIAEAFF.